These 22 T cell receptor beta chains share one sample of origin, sequenced in a study of OX40 agonist ivuxolimab in advanced cancers. Using immunoSEQ multiplex PCR, the repertoire was profiled, and TCRdb retains in-frame clones only, with some absent. Counted here are fewer than 80,000 clones, approximately 86% occurring once; the ten biggest clones make up 0.65% to 0.9%. The sequences come from CD4+ or CD8+ T cells sorted from blood, collected in a trial of the OX40 agonist ivuxolimab. Every receptor here comes from an adult with an advanced solid tumor such as melanoma, head and neck, liver or kidney cancer.

The chain uses TRBV5-8 and TRBJ1-5; a weak D match, TRBD1 (6 bases). Germline CDR1 and CDR2: SGHTS and YDEGEE. Trimming cost V 4 bases and J 1 base, with 18 bases left between them. The CDR3 totals 17 residues. The chain's CDR3 is CASSQLNRVGSNQPQHF. The DNA of the CDR3 is TGTGCCAGCAGCCAACTAAACAGGGTCGGGAGCAATCAGCCCCAGCATTTT.

CDR3 in amino acids: CASSEGQGAGETQYF. The CDR3 region has the DNA TGTGCCAGCAGCGAAGGACAGGGGGCAGGAGAGACCCAGTACTTC. The rearrangement links TRBV11-3 to TRBJ2-5, with TRBD1 identical over 11 bases. CDR1 SGHNT and CDR2 YENEEA come from the germline V gene. The CDR3 contains 15 residues. After removal of 5 bases from V and 4 bases from J, the junction contained 6 bases not matched to a gene.

This clone was picked up one time. The chain combines TRBV28 with TRBJ2-1; D remains unclear. Between the trimmed V and J ends, which lost 4 bases and 6 bases, there was a span of 4 bases. Germline assignment: CDR1 MDHEN and CDR2 SYDVKM. The CDR3 is 11 amino acids. This CDR3 is CASSSTNEQFF. DNA of the CDR3: TGTGCCAGCAGTTCTACCAATGAGCAGTTCTTC.

CDR3 loop: CASRPGAGDQPQHF. DNA for the CDR3: TGTGCCAGCAGGCCCGGGGCTGGGGATCAGCCCCAGCATTTT. The chain employs TRBV2 and TRBJ1-5; TRBD1 might be the D (5 bases). CDR3 length: 14 amino acids. In germline, CDR1 is SNHLY, CDR2 FYNNEI. Trimming left V 6 bases short and J 5 bases short, with 14 bases between.

CDR3 sequence reads: CASSLNGLAEETQYF. In nucleotides, the CDR3 is TGTGCCAGCAGCTTAAATGGACTAGCGGAAGAGACCCAGTACTTC. This sequence joins TRBV11-3 and TRBJ2-5; 10 bases are shared with TRBD2. The CDR3 length is 15 residues. Germline CDR1 SGHNT, CDR2 YENEEA. With V trimmed by 2 bases and J by 3 bases, 3 bases remained unmatched.

The table lists this clone with a count of one. The chain employs TRBV7-2 and TRBJ1-2; D is possibly TRBD1 (5 bases). CDR1 and CDR2 from the germline V gene are SGHTA and FQGNSA. The CDR3 is 15 residues long. The V end was cut by 5 bases, the J end by 3 bases, with 16 bases between. This CDR3 reads CASSVQGGADYGYTF. CDR3 coding DNA: TGTGCCAGCAGCGTGCAGGGAGGGGCGGACTATGGCTACACCTTC.

This clone was recorded a few times. The chain carries TRBV4-1 and TRBJ1-5; 8 nucleotides agree with TRBD1. The CDR3 totals 15 residues. V lost 0 bases to trimming and J lost 6 bases; unmatched junction nucleotides: 4. Germline V lookup: CDR1 MGHRA, CDR2 YSYEKL. CDR3 amino acids: CASSQDPGGPQPQHF. The DNA of the CDR3 is TGCGCCAGCAGCCAAGACCCAGGGGGCCCTCAGCCCCAGCATTTT.

The chain recombines TRBV6-1 with TRBJ2-5, with TRBD1 identical over 9 bases. J was trimmed by 6 bases and V by 5 bases; bases with no gene match: 10. This CDR3 contains 15 residues. CDR1 is MNHNS, CDR2 SASEGT, per germline. CDR3 protein: CASSSLGGQGKTQYF. CDR3 DNA: TGTGCCAGCAGTTCTTTAGGGGGACAGGGAAAGACCCAGTACTTC.

The chain has TRBV7-2 and TRBJ2-1, with D possibly being TRBD2 (6 bases). The length of the CDR3 is 14 residues. V gave up 5 bases and J gave up 5 bases, with 13 bases separating them. The V gene's germline CDR1 is SGHTA and CDR2 FQGNSA. The CDR3: CASSRDLRNNEQFF. The CDR3 nucleotides read TGTGCCAGCAGCCGGGACTTGCGCAACAATGAGCAGTTCTTC.

In this sample, this clone turned up once. The chain combines TRBV28 with TRBJ2-7, with TRBD1 matching 7 bases. This CDR3 is 12 amino acids long. Per germline, CDR1 MDHEN and CDR2 SYDVKM. J was trimmed by 0 bases and V by 10 bases; bases with no gene match: 3. The CDR3 DNA follows: TGTGCCACCACAGGGGCCTCCTACGAGCAGTACTTC. Protein: CATTGASYEQYF.

The rearrangement uses TRBV18 and TRBJ1-6; D is undetermined. Per the germline V gene, CDR1 is KGHSH and CDR2 is LQKENI. The length of the CDR3 is 15 residues. Trimming left V 5 bases short and J 8 bases short, with 16 bases between. The CDR3 loop is CASSSTTAMDSPLHF. For the CDR3, the DNA is TGTGCCAGCTCATCGACTACGGCCATGGATTCACCCCTCCACTTT.

This rearrangement joins TRBV4-3 to TRBJ1-1; 7 bases are a match to TRBD1. Unmatched junction bases numbered 5, after V lost 3 bases and J lost 1 base. CDR1 LGHNA and CDR2 YSLEER come from the germline V gene. CDR3 length equals 15 residues. CDR3 sequence reads: CASSQATGANTEAFF. The DNA for the CDR3 is TGCGCCAGCAGCCAGGCTACAGGGGCGAACACTGAAGCTTTCTTT.

The CDR3 region has the DNA TGTGCCAGCAGACAATTCCAGGGGAATAGCTACGAGCAGTACTTC. It encodes CASRQFQGNSYEQYF. V usage is TRBV11-2 and J usage is TRBJ2-7; D might be TRBD1 (6 bases). CDR1 is SGHAT, CDR2 FQNNGV, per germline. The CDR3 has 15 amino acids. V gave up 6 bases and J gave up 3 bases, with 18 bases separating them.

In this sample, this clone turned up once. V gene TRBV6-5 combines with J gene TRBJ1-5, with a possible D match to TRBD1 (6 bases). The CDR3 spans 15 residues. Germline V CDR1 and CDR2: MNHEY, SVGAGI. Trimming shortened V by 6 bases and J by 4 bases, and 16 bases separated the two germline ends. The CDR3 DNA reads as TGTGCCAGCAGACCTCAGGGGAGGGTTAATCAGCCCCAGCATTTT. Its protein is CASRPQGRVNQPQHF.

This rearrangement joins TRBV7-2 to TRBJ2-5; 7 bases map to TRBD1. The ends lost 5 bases at V and 2 bases at J; junction bases unmatched: 11. Germline loops: CDR1 SGHTA, CDR2 FQGNSA. The CDR3 runs 16 residues. The CDR3 sequence is CASSNHWTGSQETQYF. DNA for the CDR3: TGTGCCAGCAGCAACCATTGGACAGGCTCTCAAGAGACCCAGTACTTC.

The V call is TRBV28, the J call TRBJ1-1; D remains unclear. V was pared by 1 base and J by 6 bases, with 9 bases between. The CDR3 contains 13 residues. The germline V gene has CDR1 MDHEN and CDR2 SYDVKM. The CDR3 region is CASSLSLGPEAFF. The CDR3, as DNA: TGTGCCAGCAGTTTATCTTTGGGTCCTGAAGCTTTCTTT.

The CDR3 spells CASSLQGPYEQYF. CDR3 DNA: TGTGCCAGCAGCTTACAGGGACCCTACGAGCAGTACTTC. The chain has TRBV7-3 and TRBJ2-7; the D call may be TRBD1 or TRBD2 (5 bases each). Germline lookup yields CDR1 SGHTA and CDR2 FQGTGA. CDR3 length equals 13 residues. Trimming took 2 bases from V and 2 from J, leaving 7 bases between them.

This sequence joins TRBV30 and TRBJ2-5; 13 nucleotides match TRBD2. Germline assignment: CDR1 GTSNPN and CDR2 SVGIG (reference sequence). With V trimmed by 1 base and J by 5 bases, 7 bases remained unmatched. This CDR3 has 16 amino acids. The DNA of the CDR3 is TGTGCCTGGAGTGACCGACTAGCGGGGGGCGGGGAGACCCAGTACTTC. Its translation: CAWSDRLAGGGETQYF.

V and J are TRBV18 and TRBJ2-5, with D unclear. CDR3 length equals 14 residues. CDR1 and CDR2 from the germline V gene are KGHSH and LQKENI. Trimming removed 1 base at V and 5 bases at J, with 11 bases between. The CDR3 bases are TGTGCCAGCTCACCACTCGAGGTTGTTGAGACCCAGTACTTC. Translated, it gives CASSPLEVVETQYF.

The chain employs TRBV30 and TRBJ1-1; no clear D. This CDR3 spans 11 amino acids. Trimming removed 7 bases from V and 1 base from J, with 7 bases in between. Germline V gene sequence: CDR1 GTSNPN, CDR2 SVGIG (reference sequence). The CDR3: CAFRQNTEAFF. In nucleotides, the CDR3 is TGTGCCTTCCGACAGAACACTGAAGCTTTCTTT.

The genes are TRBV5-1 and TRBJ2-3, with a weak D call TRBD2 (5 bases). V lost 2 bases and J lost 2, with 9 bases in between. Germline V gives CDR1 SGHRS, CDR2 YFSETQ. The CDR3 runs to 14 residues. In DNA form, the CDR3 reads TGCGCCAGCAGCTTTGGGGAGTCCACAGATACGCAGTATTTT. It encodes CASSFGESTDTQYF.

The chain joins TRBV11-2 to TRBJ2-5; D might be TRBD2 (6 bases). V gave up 8 bases and J gave up 4 bases, with 14 bases separating them. Germline CDR1 is SGHAT and CDR2 is FQNNGV. The CDR3 has 13 amino acids. The CDR3 DNA is TGTGCCAGCGCCGTTGGGGGAGGAGAGACCCAGTACTTC. It specifies CASAVGGGETQYF.